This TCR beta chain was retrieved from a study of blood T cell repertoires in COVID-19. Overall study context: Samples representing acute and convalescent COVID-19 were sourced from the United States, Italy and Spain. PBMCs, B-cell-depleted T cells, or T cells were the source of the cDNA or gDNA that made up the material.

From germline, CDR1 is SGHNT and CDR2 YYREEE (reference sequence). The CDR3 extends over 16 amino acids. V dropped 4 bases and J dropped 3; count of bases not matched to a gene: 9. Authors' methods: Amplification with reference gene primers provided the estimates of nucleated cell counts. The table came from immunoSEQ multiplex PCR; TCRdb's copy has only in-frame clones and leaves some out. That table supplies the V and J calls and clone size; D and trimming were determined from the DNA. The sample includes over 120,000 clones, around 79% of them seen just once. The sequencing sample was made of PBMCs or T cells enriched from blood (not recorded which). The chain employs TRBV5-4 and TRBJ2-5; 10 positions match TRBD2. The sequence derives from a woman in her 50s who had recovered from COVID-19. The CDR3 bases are TGTGCCAGCAGCCGAGATCTAGCGGGGGTGGAAGAGACCCAGTACTTC. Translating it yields CASSRDLAGVEETQYF.